The 17 T cell receptor beta chains below come from one sample, sequenced in a study of spatial heterogeneity in lung cancer. General study findings and limits: Intratumoral expanded alpha and beta TCR counts were found to track tumor mutation counts.

TCRdb re-called the 5' RACE reads through MiXCR, storing one row per CDR3 protein. The sample has more than 7,500 distinct CDR3 sequences, roughly 8.8% seen once. No antigens are known for them. Time point defined: sample taken at primary tumor resection. The sample was lung tumor tissue, taken at surgery. These receptor sequences come from a male donor with early-stage non-small cell lung cancer.

This clonotype has at least ten counts. V is TRBV9 and J is TRBJ2-5; D is unclear. Trimming left V 2 bases short and J 6 bases short, with 5 bases between. Germline V gives CDR1 SGDLS, CDR2 YYNGEE. CDR3 size: 11 residues. The CDR3 coding sequence is TGTGCCAGCAGCGTGGGGAAGACCCAGTACTTC. Protein sequence: CASSVGKTQYF.

This clonotype appeared many times. The V call is TRBV4-1, the J call TRBJ1-5; 9 positions agree with TRBD1. V gave up 3 bases and J gave up 0 bases; unmatched junction bases: 6. CDR3 size: 17 residues. Germline V gives CDR1 MGHRA, CDR2 YSYEKL. The CDR3 coding sequence is TGCGCCAGCAGCCAGGGGACAGGGATATATAGCAATCAGCCCCAGCATTTT. The encoded protein is CASSQGTGIYSNQPQHF.

This clonotype was counted at least ten times. This chain connects TRBV2 to TRBJ2-3; D might be TRBD1 (6 bases). The CDR3 runs 15 residues. Per the germline V gene, CDR1 is SNHLY and CDR2 is FYNNEI. V lost 5 bases to trimming and J lost 5 bases, with 17 bases between them. CDR3 coding DNA: TGTGCCAGCAGTAGAACAGGGACGGGCGGAGATACGCAGTATTTT. It specifies CASSRTGTGGDTQYF. Supplemented by reference TRBV2 and TRBJ2-3, the full variable domain reads EPEVTQTPSHQVTQMGQEVILRCVPISNHLYFYWYRQILGQKVEFLVSFYNNEISEKSEIFDDQFSVERPDGSNFTLKIRSTKLEDSAMYFCASSRTGTGGDTQYFGPGTRLTVL.

V and J are TRBV6-1 and TRBJ2-7, with 7 bases that match TRBD1. V lost 5 bases and J lost 6; bases outside the gene matches: 10. The CDR3 has 14 amino acids. In germline, CDR1 is MNHNS, CDR2 SASEGT. Here the CDR3 reads CASSTHRDSGEQYF. CDR3 bases: TGTGCCAGCAGTACGCACCGGGACAGCGGCGAGCAGTACTTC.

This clonotype showed up many times. This chain joins TRBV25-1 and TRBJ1-1; possible D gene TRBD1, 5 bases. The V and J ends lost 4 bases and 5 bases respectively, with 23 bases between them. There are 17 residues in the CDR3. CDR1 is MGHDK, CDR2 SYGVNS, per germline. CDR3 in amino acids: CASSANRGMGVGTEAFF. Written as DNA, the CDR3 is TGTGCCAGCAGTGCCAATAGGGGTATGGGGGTCGGAACTGAAGCTTTCTTT.

Ten or more counts support this clonotype. CDR3 coding DNA: TGTGCCAGCAGCTTAGACTGGAATCAGCCCCAGCATTTT. Its protein product is CASSLDWNQPQHF. V and J are TRBV7-2 and TRBJ1-5; D is uncertain. Trimming took off 1 base at V and 4 bases at J, with 5 bases between the two ends. Germline V CDR1 and CDR2: SGHTA, FQGNSA. CDR3 length equals 13 residues. The entire variable domain, with the rest obtained from reference TRBV7-2 and TRBJ1-5, is as follows: GAGVSQSPSNKVTEKGKDVELRCDPISGHTALYWYRQSLGQGLEFLIYFQGNSAPDKSGLPSDRFSAERTGGSVSTLTIQRTQQEDSAVYLCASSLDWNQPQHFGDGTRLSIL.

The rearrangement uses TRBV7-8 and TRBJ1-5; D possibly corresponds to TRBD1 (5 bases). The CDR3 is 15 amino acids. Per the germline V gene, CDR1 is SGHVS and CDR2 is FQNEAQ. V lost 5 bases and J lost 1, with 12 bases in between. Written as DNA, the CDR3 is TGTGCCAGCAGCCCTCCGGGGGGAAGCAATCAGCCCCAGCATTTT. Amino acid sequence: CASSPPGGSNQPQHF.

The chain couples TRBV7-6 to TRBJ2-2, with D unclear. V lost 8 bases and J 4 bases, leaving 11 bases between the germline ends. Germline V gene data show CDR1 as SGHVS and CDR2 as FNYEAQ. The CDR3 is 13 amino acids. In DNA form, the CDR3 reads TGTGCCAGCGCGGCACAGCTCACCGGGGAGCTGTTTTTT. The encoded protein is CASAAQLTGELFF.

This clonotype was seen repeatedly, ten times or more. This chain links TRBV6-1 with TRBJ2-3; 8 bases are shared with TRBD1. V lost 4 bases, J lost 1 base, and 1 base stayed unmatched. The CDR3 is 14 amino acids. Germline assignment: CDR1 MNHNS and CDR2 SASEGT. CDR3 protein: CASSGGQGTDTQYF. Here the CDR3 DNA reads TGTGCCAGCAGTGGGGGACAGGGCACAGATACGCAGTATTTT.

In its sample, this clonotype was seen many times. The rearrangement links TRBV19 to TRBJ2-5, with 8 bases lining up with TRBD1. Per the germline V gene, CDR1 is LNHDA and CDR2 is SQIVND (reference sequence). The CDR3 extends over 16 amino acids. V was clipped by 7 bases and J by 5 bases; unmatched bases: 15. DNA for the CDR3: TGTGCCAGTAAGGGGACCCTTGGACAGGGTGACGAGACCCAGTACTTC. Translating gives CASKGTLGQGDETQYF.

This clonotype occurred many times. V is TRBV18 and J is TRBJ2-1; TRBD2 might be the D (6 bases). The CDR3 spans 13 residues. Trimming pared 3 bases from V and 7 bases from J, leaving 10 bases between. The germline gives CDR1 KGHSH, CDR2 LQKENI. The CDR3 region has the DNA TGTGCCAGCTCACCCGGGACTGCAAATGAGCAGTTCTTC. This sequence encodes CASSPGTANEQFF.

This clonotype occurred many times. The CDR3: CASSFISGPSTEAFF. For the CDR3, the DNA is TGTGCCAGCAGCTTTATCTCCGGGCCGTCCACTGAAGCTTTCTTT. The chain combines TRBV7-9 with TRBJ1-1, with D hard to call. With 3 bases removed from V and 4 bases from J, the gap between germline ends came to 15 bases. The CDR3 totals 15 residues. Germline V gene data show CDR1 as SEHNR and CDR2 as FQNEAQ (reference sequence).

This clonotype was seen at least ten times. The genes are TRBV5-4 and TRBJ2-7; TRBD2 is a possible D gene (7 bases). Trimming took off 4 bases at V and 4 bases at J, with 21 bases between the two ends. The CDR3 has 16 residues. Germline V lookup: CDR1 SGHNT, CDR2 YYREEE (reference sequence). This chain's CDR3 is CASSPLVGGPRYEQYF. CDR3 bases: TGTGCCAGCAGCCCTCTTGTGGGGGGGCCTAGGTACGAGCAGTACTTC.

This clonotype has more than one count but fewer than ten. The V call is TRBV7-2, the J call TRBJ1-5; D is uncertain. Trimming left V 1 base short and J 3 bases short, with 10 bases between. Germline V gene sequence: CDR1 SGHTA, CDR2 FQGNSA. This CDR3 spans 15 amino acids. In DNA form, the CDR3 reads TGTGCCAGCAGCTTAGATGGCGGGTCCAATCAGCCCCAGCATTTT. It is translated as CASSLDGGSNQPQHF.

At least ten counts were recorded for this clonotype. Its ends do not fully match the called genes, so a read error is possible. CDR3 region: CATSDRGRSYEQYF. The CDR3 region has the DNA TGTGCCACCAGCGACAGGGGGCGATCCTACGAGCAGTACTTC. The genes are TRBV11-1 and TRBJ2-7; 10 bases fit TRBD1. Germline V gene data show CDR1 as SGHAT and CDR2 as FQDESV (reference sequence). This CDR3 spans 14 amino acids.

The table lists this clonotype with many counts. This sequence joins TRBV5-1 and TRBJ2-1; the D is unclear. This CDR3 is 12 amino acids long. V lost 3 bases, J lost 4 bases, and 5 bases lay in between. The germline V gene encodes CDR1 SGHRS and CDR2 YFSETQ. The CDR3 DNA sequence: TGCGCCAGCAGCTCTGATTACAATGAGCAGTTCTTC. Protein: CASSSDYNEQFF.

This clonotype was picked up many times. This chain joins TRBV12-3 or TRBV12-4 and TRBJ1-6, with D possibly being TRBD1 (5 bases). The CDR3 is 18 residues long. Deletions cut 0 bases from V and 3 bases from J, with 15 bases between. The CDR3 reads CASSLATAGPLYNSPLHF. CDR3 DNA: TGTGCCAGCAGTTTAGCGACTGCGGGACCACTCTATAATTCACCCCTCCACTTT.